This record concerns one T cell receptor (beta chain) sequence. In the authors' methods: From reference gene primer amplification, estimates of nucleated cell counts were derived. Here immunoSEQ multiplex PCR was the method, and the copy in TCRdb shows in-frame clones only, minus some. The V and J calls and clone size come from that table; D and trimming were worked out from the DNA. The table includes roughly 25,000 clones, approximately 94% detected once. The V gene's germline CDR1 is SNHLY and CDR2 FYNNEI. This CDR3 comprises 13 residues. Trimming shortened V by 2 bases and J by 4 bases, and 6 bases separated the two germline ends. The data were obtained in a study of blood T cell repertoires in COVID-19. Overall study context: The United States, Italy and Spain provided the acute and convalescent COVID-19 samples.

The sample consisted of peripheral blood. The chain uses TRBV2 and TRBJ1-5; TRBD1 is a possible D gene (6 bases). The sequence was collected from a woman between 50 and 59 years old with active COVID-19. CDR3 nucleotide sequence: TGTGCCAGCAGTGAACAGGGGAATCAGCCCCAGCATTTT. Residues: CASSEQGNQPQHF.